The 4 T cell receptor beta chains below were found in one sample sequenced in a study of identical twins. TCRdb analysed the 5' RACE reads with MiXCR anew, one entry per CDR3 protein. Of about 190,000 distinct CDR3 sequences listed, more than 15% are singletons. The same sample was also used in a study of T cells expressing NK-cell markers.

The sequencing sample was made of CD8+ T cells sorted from blood. The receptors derive from a woman between 18 and 29 years old in good health.

The chain combines TRBV27 with TRBJ2-1; D gene uncertain. V lost 7 bases, J lost 8 bases, and 24 bases lay in between. Per germline, CDR1 MNHEY and CDR2 SMNVEV (reference sequence). This CDR3 spans 16 amino acids. The CDR3 is CASTVDGLGSGYEQFF. CDR3 DNA sequence: TGTGCCAGCACAGTTGACGGTCTTGGGTCAGGCTATGAGCAGTTCTTC.

The V and J genes are TRBV7-6 and TRBJ1-1; D might be TRBD1 (6 bases). The CDR3 contains 12 residues. The V gene's germline CDR1 is SGHVS and CDR2 FNYEAQ. The V and J ends lost 5 bases and 8 bases respectively, with 12 bases between them. The CDR3 protein is CASSATGKEAFF. CDR3 DNA sequence: TGTGCCAGCAGCGCTACAGGGAAGGAAGCTTTCTTT.

The J gene is TRBJ2-5, the V gene TRBV6-5, with 12 bases identical to TRBD2. The CDR3 runs 16 residues. Germline CDR1 and CDR2: MNHEY and SVGAGI. V was pared by 0 bases and J by 4 bases, with 3 bases of the junction left unmatched. CDR3 DNA: TGTGCCAGCAGTTACTCCGGACTAGCGGGACCAGAGACCCAGTACTTC. As protein: CASSYSGLAGPETQYF.

This clonotype was observed a handful of times. CDR3 coding DNA: TGTGCCAGCTCACCACCAGGGGACAGGAGTAATGCAGATACGCAGTATTTT. This encodes CASSPPGDRSNADTQYF. The V call is TRBV18, the J call TRBJ2-3, with 8 positions matching TRBD1. V shed 0 bases, J shed 4 bases, and the junction held 9 bases outside the gene matches. This CDR3 is built from 17 residues. Germline CDR1 and CDR2: KGHSH and LQKENI. The full variable domain, with the rest looked up from reference TRBV18 and TRBJ2-3, is NAGVMQNPRHLVRRRGQEARLRCSPMKGHSHVYWYRQLPEEGLKFMVYLQKENIIDESGMPKERFSAEFPKEGPSILRIQQVVRGDSAAYFCASSPPGDRSNADTQYFGPGTRLTVL.